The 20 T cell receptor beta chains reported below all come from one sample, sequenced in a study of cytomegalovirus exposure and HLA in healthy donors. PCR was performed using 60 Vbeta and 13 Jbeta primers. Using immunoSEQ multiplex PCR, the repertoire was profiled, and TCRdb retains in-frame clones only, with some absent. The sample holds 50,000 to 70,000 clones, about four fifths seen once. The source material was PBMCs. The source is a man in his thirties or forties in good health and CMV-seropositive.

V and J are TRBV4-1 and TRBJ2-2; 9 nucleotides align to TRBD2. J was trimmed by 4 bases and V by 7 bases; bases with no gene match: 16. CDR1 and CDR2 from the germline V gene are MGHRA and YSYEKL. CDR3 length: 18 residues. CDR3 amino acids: CASKSSPAGGHVTGELFF. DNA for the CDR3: TGCGCCAGCAAAAGTTCTCCCGCGGGGGGGCACGTCACCGGGGAGCTGTTTTTT.

As DNA, the CDR3 is TGTGCCAGTAGTATAGCTTGGGGGGTCAACTATGGCTACACCTTC. Residues: CASSIAWGVNYGYTF. The rearrangement links TRBV19 to TRBJ1-2; weak D call: TRBD1 (5 bases). CDR1 is LNHDA and CDR2 is SQIVND in the germline V gene (reference sequence). The CDR3 is 15 amino acids. V lost 1 base to trimming and J lost 2 bases, with 11 bases between them.

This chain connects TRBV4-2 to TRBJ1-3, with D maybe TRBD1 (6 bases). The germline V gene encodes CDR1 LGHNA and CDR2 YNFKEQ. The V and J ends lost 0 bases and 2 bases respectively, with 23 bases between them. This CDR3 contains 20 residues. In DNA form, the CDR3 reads TGTGCCAGCAGCCAAGACTCGTGGGCCAATAACAGGGTCCCTGGAAACACCATATATTTT. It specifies CASSQDSWANNRVPGNTIYF.

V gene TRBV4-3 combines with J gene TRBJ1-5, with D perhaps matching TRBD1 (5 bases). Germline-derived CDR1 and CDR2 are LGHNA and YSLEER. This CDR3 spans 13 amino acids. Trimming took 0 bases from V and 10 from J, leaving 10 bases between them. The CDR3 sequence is CASSQDQGGPQHF. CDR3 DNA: TGCGCCAGCAGCCAAGATCAGGGAGGCCCCCAGCATTTT.

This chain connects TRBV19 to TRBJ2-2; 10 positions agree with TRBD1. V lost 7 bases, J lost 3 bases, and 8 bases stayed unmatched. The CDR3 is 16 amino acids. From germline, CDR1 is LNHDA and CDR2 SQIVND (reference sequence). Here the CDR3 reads CASTQRDRGYTGELFF. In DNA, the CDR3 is TGTGCCAGTACTCAAAGGGACAGGGGATACACCGGGGAGCTGTTTTTT.

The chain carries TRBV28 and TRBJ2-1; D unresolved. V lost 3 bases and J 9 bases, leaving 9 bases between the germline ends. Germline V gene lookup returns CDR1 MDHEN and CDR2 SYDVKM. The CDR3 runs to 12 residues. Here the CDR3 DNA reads TGTGCCAGCAGTTTTCAGTCCCCTGAGCAGTTCTTC. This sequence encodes CASSFQSPEQFF.

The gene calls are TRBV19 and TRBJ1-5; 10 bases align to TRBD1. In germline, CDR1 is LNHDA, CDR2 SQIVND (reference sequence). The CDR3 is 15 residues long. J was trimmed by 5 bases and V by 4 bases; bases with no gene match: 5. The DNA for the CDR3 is TGTGCCAGTAGTACGGGACAGGGGTATTATCAGCCCCAGCATTTT. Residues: CASSTGQGYYQPQHF.

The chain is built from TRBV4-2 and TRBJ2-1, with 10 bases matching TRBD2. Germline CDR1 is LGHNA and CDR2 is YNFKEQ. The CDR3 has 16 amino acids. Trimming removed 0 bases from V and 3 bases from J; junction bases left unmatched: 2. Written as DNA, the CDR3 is TGTGCCAGCAGCCAAGAGTCTAGCGGGGGCTACAATGAGCAGTTCTTC. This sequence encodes CASSQESSGGYNEQFF.

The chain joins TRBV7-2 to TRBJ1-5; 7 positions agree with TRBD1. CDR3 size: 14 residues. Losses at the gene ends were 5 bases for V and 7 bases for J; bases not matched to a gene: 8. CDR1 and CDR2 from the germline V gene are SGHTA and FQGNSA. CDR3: CASSPTGVGQPQHF. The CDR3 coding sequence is TGTGCCAGCAGCCCCACAGGGGTAGGGCAGCCCCAGCATTTT.

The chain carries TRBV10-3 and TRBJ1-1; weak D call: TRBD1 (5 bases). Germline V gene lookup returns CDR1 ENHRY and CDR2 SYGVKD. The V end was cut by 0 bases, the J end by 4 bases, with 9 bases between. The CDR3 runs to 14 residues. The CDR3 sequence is CAISESLGGTEAFF. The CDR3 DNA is TGTGCCATCAGTGAGTCTTTGGGGGGCACTGAAGCTTTCTTT.

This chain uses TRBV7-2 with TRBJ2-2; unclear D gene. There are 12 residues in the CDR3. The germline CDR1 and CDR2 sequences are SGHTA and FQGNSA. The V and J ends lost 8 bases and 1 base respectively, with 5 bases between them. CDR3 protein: CASARNTGELFF. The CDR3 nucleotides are TGTGCCAGCGCTAGGAACACCGGGGAGCTGTTTTTT. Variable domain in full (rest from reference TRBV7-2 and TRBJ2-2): GAGVSQSPSNKVTEKGKDVELRCDPISGHTALYWYRQSLGQGLEFLIYFQGNSAPDKSGLPSDRFSAERTGGSVSTLTIQRTQQEDSAVYLCASARNTGELFFGEGSRLTVL.

The CDR3 DNA sequence: TGTGCCAGCAGTTACGAAAGAGCTTATGGCTACACCTTC. Translating it yields CASSYERAYGYTF. V is TRBV6-5 and J is TRBJ1-2; D unclear. Germline CDR1 and CDR2: MNHEY and SVGAGI. Trimming took off 2 bases at V and 5 bases at J, with 9 bases between the two ends. The CDR3 contains 13 residues.

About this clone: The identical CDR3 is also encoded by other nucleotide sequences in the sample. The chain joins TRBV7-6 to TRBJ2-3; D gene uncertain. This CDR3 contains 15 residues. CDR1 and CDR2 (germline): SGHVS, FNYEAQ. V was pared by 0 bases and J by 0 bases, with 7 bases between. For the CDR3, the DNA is TGTGCCAGCAGCTTAGCGGGCGCTAGCACAGATACGCAGTATTTT. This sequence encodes CASSLAGASTDTQYF.

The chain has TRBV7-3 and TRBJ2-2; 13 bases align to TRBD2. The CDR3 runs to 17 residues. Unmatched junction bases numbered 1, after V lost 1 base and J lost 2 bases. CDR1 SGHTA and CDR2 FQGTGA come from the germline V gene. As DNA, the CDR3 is TGTGCCAGCAGCTTAAGGACTAGCGGGGGAAACACCGGGGAGCTGTTTTTT. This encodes CASSLRTSGGNTGELFF. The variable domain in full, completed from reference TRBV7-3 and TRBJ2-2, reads GAGVSQTPSNKVTEKGKYVELRCDPISGHTALYWYRQSLGQGPEFLIYFQGTGAADDSGLPNDRFFAVRPEGSVSTLKIQRTERGDSAVYLCASSLRTSGGNTGELFFGEGSRLTVL.

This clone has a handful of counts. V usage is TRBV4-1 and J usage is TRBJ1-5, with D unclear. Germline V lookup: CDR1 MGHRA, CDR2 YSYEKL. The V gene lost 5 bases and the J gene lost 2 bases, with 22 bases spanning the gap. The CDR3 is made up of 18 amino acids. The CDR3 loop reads CASSEGGISLPGNQPQHF. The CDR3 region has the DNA TGCGCCAGCAGCGAAGGTGGTATATCCCTGCCGGGCAATCAGCCCCAGCATTTT.

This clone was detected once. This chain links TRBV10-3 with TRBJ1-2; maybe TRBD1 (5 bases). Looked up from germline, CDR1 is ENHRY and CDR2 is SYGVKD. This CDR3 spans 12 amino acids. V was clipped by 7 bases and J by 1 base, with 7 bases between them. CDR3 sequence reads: CAITQGNYGYTF. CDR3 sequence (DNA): TGTGCCATCACCCAGGGTAACTATGGCTACACCTTC.

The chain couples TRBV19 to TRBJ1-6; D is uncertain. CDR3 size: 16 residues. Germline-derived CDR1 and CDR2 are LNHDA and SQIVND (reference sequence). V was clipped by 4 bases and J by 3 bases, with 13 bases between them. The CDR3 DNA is TGTGCCAGTAGTACGAGAGGCAATTACTATAATTCACCCCTCCACTTT. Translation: CASSTRGNYYNSPLHF. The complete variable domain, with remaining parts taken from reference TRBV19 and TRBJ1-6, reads DGGITQSPKYLFRKEGQNVTLSCEQNLNHDAMYWYRQDPGQGLRLIYYSQIVNDFQKGDIAEGYSVSREKKESFPLTVTSAQKNPTAFYLCASSTRGNYYNSPLHFGNGTRLTVT.

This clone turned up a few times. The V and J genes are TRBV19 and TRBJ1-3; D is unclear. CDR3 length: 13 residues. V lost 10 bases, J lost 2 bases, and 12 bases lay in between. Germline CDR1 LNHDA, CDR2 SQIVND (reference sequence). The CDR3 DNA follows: TGTGCCACCTCCGCGGGTACTGGAAACACCATATATTTT. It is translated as CATSAGTGNTIYF.

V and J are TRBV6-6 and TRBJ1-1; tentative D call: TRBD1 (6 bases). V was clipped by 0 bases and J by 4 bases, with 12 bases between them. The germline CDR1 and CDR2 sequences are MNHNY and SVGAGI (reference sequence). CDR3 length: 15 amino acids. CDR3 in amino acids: CASSYSSRGGTEAFF. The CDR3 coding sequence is TGTGCCAGCAGTTACTCGAGTAGGGGGGGCACTGAAGCTTTCTTT.

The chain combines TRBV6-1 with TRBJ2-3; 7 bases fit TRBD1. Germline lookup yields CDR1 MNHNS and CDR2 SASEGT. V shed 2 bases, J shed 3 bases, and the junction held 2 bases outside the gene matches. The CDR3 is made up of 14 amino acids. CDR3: CASSESRGTDTQYF. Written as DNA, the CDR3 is TGTGCCAGCAGTGAAAGCAGGGGGACAGATACGCAGTATTTT.